This TCR beta chain was recorded in a study of T cells expressing NK-cell markers. For the study at large: Repertoires of TCR beta were obtained from T cells sorted as CD3+CD56+NKG2C+, CD3+CD56+NKG2C- and CD3+CD56-NKG2C+. Study results and limitations: Among CD8+ T cells from five or six donors, dominant NKG2C+ clonotypes accounted for roughly 1.0-7.0%.

As for this clonotype: Its matching antigen is unknown.

The germline V gene encodes CDR1 DFQATT and CDR2 SNEGSKA (reference sequence). The CDR3 consists of 13 residues. From the 5' RACE reads, TCRdb lists one entry per CDR3 protein and no DNA. Recorded for this sample: 200,000 to 300,000 distinct CDR3 sequences. V and J are TRBV20-1 and TRBJ2-7. This receptor was obtained from a man in his late teens or twenties in good health. Source material: blood T cells: a sorted CD56 or NKG2C T cell subset, CD4+ or CD8+ T cells, or bulk PBMC T cells (not recorded which). The CDR3: CSARDLSPDQQYF.